Following are 21 T cell receptor beta chains from one sample sequenced in a study of Ad26.COV2.S vaccination and SARS-CoV-2 variants. TCRdb's table, derived via immunoSEQ multiplex PCR, lists solely in-frame clones and lacks some. Among fewer than 600,000 clones listed, 80% to 90% were seen once. Treatment here: some 20 received Ad26.COV2.S at low or high dose, single or two shots; a few received placebo; per-sample allocation not given. Following the first vaccine or placebo injection, samples were taken on day 63. The starting material was peripheral blood, obtained in a trial of Ad26.COV2.S vaccine versus placebo. These receptors originate from a person between 18 and 65 years old who received the Ad26.COV2.S COVID-19 vaccine or a placebo.

This clone has a single count. The chain joins TRBV9 to TRBJ1-5, with a weak D call TRBD1 (5 bases). The CDR3 runs 14 residues. V lost 0 bases, J lost 5 bases, and 9 bases lay in between. CDR1 is SGDLS and CDR2 is YYNGEE in the germline V gene. The CDR3 loop reads CASSVGGVDQPQHF. The DNA of the CDR3 is TGTGCCAGCAGCGTAGGAGGGGTGGATCAGCCCCAGCATTTT.

This sequence joins TRBV10-3 and TRBJ1-2; D may be TRBD1 (5 bases). The CDR3 spans 14 residues. The V end lost 5 bases, the J end lost 4 bases, and 14 bases lay between the germline ends. Germline CDR1 reads ENHRY; CDR2 reads SYGVKD. CDR3 DNA sequence: TGTGCCATCAGTCGATCGACAGAGCTCTATGGCTACACCTTC. Protein sequence: CAISRSTELYGYTF.

This chain joins TRBV5-4 and TRBJ2-7, with 9 bases matching TRBD1. The trim removed 6 bases at V and 5 bases at J, leaving 9 bases unmatched. CDR1 is SGHNT, CDR2 YYREEE, per germline (reference sequence). The CDR3 sequence is 14 residues long. The DNA for the CDR3 is TGTGCCAGCACCACCCGGGACAGGGCCGACGAGCAGTACTTC. Encoded protein: CASTTRDRADEQYF.

V usage is TRBV18 and J usage is TRBJ1-1, with a possible D match to TRBD1 (6 bases). The CDR3 contains 15 residues. The germline V gene has CDR1 KGHSH and CDR2 LQKENI. V was pared by 4 bases and J by 2 bases, with 14 bases between. Written as DNA, the CDR3 is TGTGCCAGCTCACGCGACGGACAGCATAACACTGAAGCTTTCTTT. Protein sequence: CASSRDGQHNTEAFF.

In its sample, this clone was seen once. J is TRBJ2-5 and V is TRBV4-1; TRBD1 might be the D (5 bases). Germline values: CDR1 MGHRA, CDR2 YSYEKL. The ends were cut back, 5 bases at V and 3 bases at J, with 16 bases in the middle. There are 15 residues in the CDR3. CDR3: CASSVRGSAKETQYF. The CDR3 nucleotides are TGCGCCAGCAGCGTTAGGGGTTCGGCAAAAGAGACCCAGTACTTC.

The rearrangement uses TRBV19 and TRBJ2-2; maybe TRBD1 (6 bases). The CDR3 loop spans 16 amino acids. Trimming cost V 4 bases and J 6 bases, with 18 bases left between them. Germline V gene lookup returns CDR1 LNHDA and CDR2 SQIVND (reference sequence). CDR3 DNA: TGTGCCAGTAGTACTTCCGGGACAACCTTGGCCGGGGAGCTGTTTTTT. This translates into CASSTSGTTLAGELFF.

The chain combines TRBV6-2 or TRBV6-3 with TRBJ2-7, with D possibly TRBD2 on 6 matching bases. This CDR3 region has 16 residues. Deletions cut 0 bases from V and 3 bases from J, with 15 bases between. CDR1 is MNHEY, CDR2 SVGEGT, per germline. The CDR3 loop reads CASSYSREVLNYEQYF. DNA of the CDR3: TGTGCCAGCAGTTACTCGAGGGAGGTCTTAAACTACGAGCAGTACTTC.

The chain combines TRBV24-1 with TRBJ1-2; TRBD1 is a possible D gene (5 bases). Germline V gene lookup returns CDR1 KGHDR and CDR2 SFDVKD. This CDR3 comprises 13 residues. V was pared by 2 bases and J by 8 bases, with 11 bases between. CDR3 sequence reads: CATSDSDTLGYTF. The CDR3 bases are TGTGCCACCAGTGATTCGGACACACTGGGCTACACCTTC.

V is TRBV7-2 and J is TRBJ2-3; D might be TRBD1 or TRBD2, each matching 5 bases. The CDR3 sequence is 16 residues long. The V end was cut by 4 bases, the J end by 2 bases, with 16 bases between. The germline gives CDR1 SGHTA, CDR2 FQGNSA. The CDR3 region is CASSWNGAKTTDTQYF. The CDR3 DNA sequence: TGTGCCAGCAGCTGGAACGGGGCGAAGACCACAGATACGCAGTATTTT.

The chain combines TRBV4-2 with TRBJ1-6; D is perhaps TRBD1 (6 bases). Trimming left V 1 base short and J 9 bases short, with 16 bases between. Germline CDR1 reads LGHNA; CDR2 reads YNFKEQ. The CDR3 runs to 16 residues. The CDR3 DNA is TGTGCCAGCAGCCAAGCCTCTGGACAGCCGTCTTCACCCCTCCACTTT. It specifies CASSQASGQPSSPLHF.

The chain joins TRBV28 to TRBJ2-7; 12 nucleotides agree with TRBD1. The germline CDR1 and CDR2 sequences are MDHEN and SYDVKM. The CDR3 is 14 residues long. J gave up 6 bases and V 4 bases, and 4 bases lay outside the gene matches. The CDR3 spells CASSSPGQGAEQYF. The CDR3 region has the DNA TGTGCCAGCAGTTCTCCGGGACAGGGGGCCGAGCAGTACTTC.

This clone was observed a handful of times. This chain connects TRBV7-9 to TRBJ1-2; 8 bases line up with TRBD1. The CDR3 is 16 residues long. Per germline, CDR1 SEHNR and CDR2 FQNEAQ (reference sequence). V was clipped by 5 bases and J by 0 bases; unmatched bases: 8. The CDR3 coding sequence is TGTGCCAGCAGCCGGTACAGGGGGGGCACTAACTATGGCTACACCTTC. Translated: CASSRYRGGTNYGYTF.

The chain combines TRBV4-2 with TRBJ2-6; no clear D. V was cut by 0 bases and J by 4 bases, with 10 bases left in between. Looked up from germline, CDR1 is LGHNA and CDR2 is YNFKEQ. CDR3 size: 16 residues. This CDR3 reads CASSQEGALGANVLTF. DNA of the CDR3: TGTGCCAGCAGCCAAGAAGGAGCCCTCGGGGCCAACGTCCTGACTTTC.

This chain joins TRBV5-5 and TRBJ2-2; TRBD2 matches 7 bases. This CDR3 contains 14 residues. Germline-derived CDR1 and CDR2 are SGHKS and YYEKEE (reference sequence). V trimming: 3 bases; J trimming: 8 bases; junction bases outside the gene matches: 7. The CDR3 sequence is CASSYLGGGGELFF. The CDR3 DNA is TGTGCCAGCAGCTACTTGGGCGGGGGAGGGGAGCTGTTTTTT.

The chain carries TRBV28 and TRBJ2-7; 9 positions match TRBD1. In germline, CDR1 is MDHEN, CDR2 SYDVKM. CDR3 length equals 16 residues. Trimming cost V 6 bases and J 5 bases; bases outside gene matches: 14. CDR3 DNA sequence: TGTGCCAGCAGCTTTGACCCCGGGACAGGGAGCCACGAGCAGTACTTC. Residues: CASSFDPGTGSHEQYF.

This rearrangement joins TRBV7-9 to TRBJ2-1; 7 bases line up with TRBD2. The CDR3 loop spans 17 amino acids. V lost 3 bases and J lost 4; bases outside the gene matches: 12. Germline V gene data show CDR1 as SEHNR and CDR2 as FQNEAQ (reference sequence). CDR3 sequence (DNA): TGTGCCAGCAGCTTCGGCTCGGCGGGAGCGCAGTACAATGAGCAGTTCTTC. This translates into CASSFGSAGAQYNEQFF. Combining the CDR3 with reference TRBV7-9 and TRBJ2-1 gives the whole variable domain DTGVSQNPRHKITKRGQNVTFRCDPISEHNRLYWYRQTLGQGPEFLTYFQNEAQLEKSRLLSDRFSAERPKGSFSTLEIQRTEQGDSAMYLCASSFGSAGAQYNEQFFGPGTRLTVL.

The chain has TRBV5-1 and TRBJ1-1; 8 bases are a match to TRBD1. The length of the CDR3 is 16 residues. V was pared by 2 bases and J by 5 bases, with 11 bases of the junction left unmatched. Germline values: CDR1 SGHRS, CDR2 YFSETQ. CDR3 bases: TGCGCCAGCAGCTTACGGACAGGGACCACGGGGACTGAAGCTTTCTTT. It yields the protein CASSLRTGTTGTEAFF.

This chain joins TRBV6-2 or TRBV6-3 and TRBJ1-1; D call uncertain. V was pared by 2 bases and J by 10 bases, with 11 bases between. The CDR3 extends over 12 amino acids. The germline V gene encodes CDR1 MNHEY and CDR2 SVGEGT. The CDR3 region is CASSYGPLAAFF. The CDR3 nucleotides are TGTGCCAGCAGTTACGGCCCCCTGGCAGCTTTCTTT.

The chain couples TRBV9 to TRBJ2-1; no reliable D call. Per germline, CDR1 SGDLS and CDR2 YYNGEE. The CDR3 has 13 amino acids. Trimming took off 1 base at V and 5 bases at J, with 7 bases between the two ends. The CDR3 spells CASSVSGDNEQFF. For the CDR3, the DNA is TGTGCCAGCAGCGTATCTGGGGACAATGAGCAGTTCTTC.

The V call is TRBV27, the J call TRBJ1-1, with D hard to call. Germline V lookup: CDR1 MNHEY, CDR2 SMNVEV (reference sequence). The CDR3 totals 13 residues. Trimming pared 6 bases from V and 1 base from J, leaving 9 bases between. The DNA of the CDR3 is TGTGCCAGCAGAAGTTTTGGGAACACTGAAGCTTTCTTT. Translated: CASRSFGNTEAFF.

The rearrangement links TRBV7-9 to TRBJ1-2; D gene unclear. Germline V gene sequence: CDR1 SEHNR, CDR2 FQNEAQ (reference sequence). Trimming pared 7 bases from V and 7 bases from J, leaving 22 bases between. There are 15 residues in the CDR3. The CDR3 DNA follows: TGTGCCAGCACCCACCCAACCCAGGCGGGTTCTGGCTACACCTTC. It specifies CASTHPTQAGSGYTF. The full variable domain, completed using reference TRBV7-9 and TRBJ1-2, is DTGVSQNPRHKITKRGQNVTFRCDPISEHNRLYWYRQTLGQGPEFLTYFQNEAQLEKSRLLSDRFSAERPKGSFSTLEIQRTEQGDSAMYLCASTHPTQAGSGYTFGSGTRLTVV.